This T cell receptor (beta chain) was identified during a study of blood T cell repertoires in COVID-19. CDR3 size: 16 residues. Trimming took 3 bases from V and 2 from J, leaving 18 bases between them. Germline V gene lookup returns CDR1 DFQATT and CDR2 SNEGSKA (reference sequence). In the source study's methods: Amplification of reference gene primers provided the estimated nucleated cell counts. Profiling relied on immunoSEQ multiplex PCR, and the TCRdb table lists in-frame clones only, not all of them. D and trimming come from the DNA, and the V and J calls and clone size come from that table. Of over 250,000 clones listed, approximately 88% are singletons. In its sample, this clone was seen once. Residents of about two dozen US areas, aged about 18 to 95 years, made up the participants. Participants had their cohort set by participant-reported clinical history.

The J gene is TRBJ2-3, the V gene TRBV20-1; TRBD1 is a possible D gene (5 bases). The sequence was collected from a woman aged 25 to 39 who had recovered from COVID-19. Input material: PBMCs or T cells enriched from blood (not recorded which). The CDR3 sequence is CSASSLGASFTDTQYF. Written as DNA, the CDR3 is TGCAGTGCTAGTAGCTTAGGGGCGTCTTTCACAGATACGCAGTATTTT.